The 22 T cell receptor beta chains presented below share a single source sample, sequenced in a study of human T cells and chemical hapten exposure. TCRdb passed the RACE reads through MiXCR, listing each CDR3 protein once. This sample yields roughly 130,000 distinct CDR3 sequences, of which roughly 12% are seen a single time; about 2.4% belongs to the top ten. The time point: patch test 3, about 24 weeks after DPC sensitization. The sample's treatment: therapeutic diphenylcyclopropenone sensitization with weekly scalp DPC. The sample in question was whole blood, obtained in connection with sensitization to the hapten diphenylcyclopropenone (DPC). The receptors stem from a woman aged 50 to 65 with alopecia areata. Some clones in this sample may be carry-over from other donors' samples.

This clonotype was observed a single time. The J gene is TRBJ1-3, the V gene TRBV27; 8 bases are shared with TRBD1. Per germline, CDR1 MNHEY and CDR2 SMNVEV (reference sequence). Trimming removed 5 bases from V and 2 bases from J; junction bases left unmatched: 5. The CDR3 loop spans 15 amino acids. CDR3 sequence reads: CASSIGRGPGNTIYF. The CDR3 bases are TGTGCCAGCAGTATCGGCAGGGGGCCTGGAAACACCATATATTTT.

In its sample, this clonotype was seen many times. The chain joins TRBV6-5 to TRBJ2-5; 7 bases fit TRBD2. CDR3 size: 15 residues. Trimming took 2 bases from V and 5 from J; bases not matched to a gene: 8. Per the germline V gene, CDR1 is MNHEY and CDR2 is SVGAGI. CDR3 nucleotides: TGTGCCAGCAGTTACAGCGGGACGAGGTTTGAGACCCAGTACTTC. Translation: CASSYSGTRFETQYF.

This clonotype was counted ten times or more. The chain couples TRBV6-5 to TRBJ1-6; no firm D call. The CDR3 covers 15 residues. Trimming cost V 0 bases and J 5 bases, with 8 bases left between them. Germline CDR1 reads MNHEY; CDR2 reads SVGAGI. The CDR3 loop reads CASSYSTVNNSPLHF. As DNA, the CDR3 is TGTGCCAGCAGTTACTCAACCGTAAATAATTCACCCCTCCACTTT.

The chain is built from TRBV11-2 and TRBJ2-5; 7 bases fit TRBD1. Unmatched junction bases numbered 3, after V lost 1 base and J lost 1 base. The CDR3 has 15 amino acids. CDR1 is SGHAT, CDR2 FQNNGV, per germline. CDR3 region: CASSLGGTAQETQYF. In DNA, the CDR3 is TGTGCCAGCAGCTTAGGAGGGACAGCCCAAGAGACCCAGTACTTC.

The rearrangement uses TRBV6-1 and TRBJ2-7, with TRBD2 matching 13 bases. Germline V CDR1 and CDR2: MNHNS, SASEGT. The CDR3 loop spans 15 amino acids. Trimming cost V 4 bases and J 6 bases; bases outside gene matches: 6. The CDR3 reads CASSGGLAGEGEQYF. In DNA form, the CDR3 reads TGTGCCAGCAGTGGAGGACTAGCGGGAGAAGGCGAGCAGTACTTC.

This chain joins TRBV29-1 and TRBJ2-1; maybe TRBD1 (6 bases). Deletions cut 6 bases from V and 10 bases from J, with 13 bases between. Germline V gene lookup returns CDR1 SQVTM and CDR2 ANQGSEA. The CDR3 is 11 amino acids. The CDR3 DNA sequence: TGCAGCGTAACAGGGAGCCGCGAGCAGTTCTTC. It is translated as CSVTGSREQFF.

This chain links TRBV20-1 with TRBJ2-7; the D gene is possibly TRBD1 (5 bases). V was shortened by 2 bases and J by 4 bases, with 9 bases between the two germline ends. The CDR3 totals 12 residues. CDR1 and CDR2 from the germline V gene are DFQATT and SNEGSKA (reference sequence). The CDR3 reads CSARPGQYEQYF. The CDR3 DNA reads as TGCAGTGCTAGACCAGGACAATACGAGCAGTACTTC.

This clonotype has just a few counts. V gene TRBV11-2 combines with J gene TRBJ2-5; D gene unclear. The germline gives CDR1 SGHAT, CDR2 FQNNGV. Trimming removed 2 bases from V and 2 bases from J, with 9 bases in between. The CDR3 contains 14 residues. CDR3 nucleotides: TGTGCCAGCAGCTTACTGACTGGACAAGAGACCCAGTACTTC. It yields the protein CASSLLTGQETQYF.

This clonotype came up a few times. This chain joins TRBV11-2 and TRBJ1-2; D is possibly TRBD1 (5 bases). The germline CDR1 and CDR2 sequences are SGHAT and FQNNGV. The CDR3 totals 13 residues. The ends were cut back, 1 base at V and 7 bases at J, with 10 bases in the middle. The CDR3 protein is CASSLGQWRGYTF. In DNA form, the CDR3 reads TGTGCCAGCAGCTTAGGACAGTGGCGTGGCTACACCTTC. Complete variable domain (other parts from reference TRBV11-2 and TRBJ1-2): EAGVAQSPRYKIIEKRQSVAFWCNPISGHATLYWYQQILGQGPKLLIQFQNNGVVDDSQLPKDRFSAERLKGVDSTLKIQPAKLEDSAVYLCASSLGQWRGYTFGSGTRLTVV.

The table lists this clonotype with many counts. This chain connects TRBV20-1 to TRBJ1-1; 8 positions match TRBD1. The germline V gene encodes CDR1 DFQATT and CDR2 SNEGSKA (reference sequence). The CDR3 runs 13 residues. J lost 3 bases, V lost 4 bases, and 4 bases had no gene match. The chain's CDR3 is CSAILQGDTEAFF. The CDR3 nucleotides read TGCAGTGCTATTCTACAGGGGGACACTGAAGCTTTCTTT.

This clonotype was seen a few times. CDR3 in amino acids: CASSVGGTAYEQYF. Written as DNA, the CDR3 is TGTGCCAGCAGCGTAGGAGGGACAGCCTACGAGCAGTACTTC. This chain links TRBV9 with TRBJ2-7; TRBD1 aligns across 7 bases. J lost 2 bases, V lost 0 bases, and 2 bases had no gene match. CDR1 and CDR2 (germline): SGDLS, YYNGEE. This CDR3 has 14 residues.

This chain connects TRBV16 to TRBJ1-4; no clear D gene. The CDR3 covers 16 residues. Per the germline V gene, CDR1 is KGHSY and CDR2 is FQNENV. Trimming shortened V by 2 bases and J by 0 bases, and 10 bases separated the two germline ends. The CDR3 nucleotides are TGTGCCAGCAGCCAAAAAACCAGTGCAACTAATGAAAAACTGTTTTTT. Translating gives CASSQKTSATNEKLFF.

The chain recombines TRBV29-1 with TRBJ2-3; the D call may be TRBD1 or TRBD2 (6 bases each). The CDR3 has 13 amino acids. V was shortened by 1 base and J by 5 bases, with 10 bases between the two germline ends. Looked up from germline, CDR1 is SQVTM and CDR2 is ANQGSEA. The CDR3 bases are TGCAGCGTTGAAGTAGGGGGAGGAGATACGCAGTATTTT. Its translation is CSVEVGGGDTQYF.

This clonotype was observed a few times. The V and J genes are TRBV20-1 and TRBJ2-3; TRBD2 might be the D (6 bases). The length of the CDR3 is 13 residues. V lost 3 bases and J 6 bases, leaving 13 bases between the germline ends. Germline CDR1 and CDR2: DFQATT and SNEGSKA (reference sequence). The CDR3 sequence is CSASRGSRDTQYF. The CDR3 DNA is TGCAGTGCTAGCCGGGGGTCTAGGGATACGCAGTATTTT.

Concerning this clonotype: At one end, the junction sequence differs from germline, possibly due to a read error. This sequence joins TRBV20-1 and TRBJ1-5, with a possible D match to TRBD1 (6 bases). This CDR3 is built from 15 residues. Germline CDR1 reads DFQATT; CDR2 reads SNEGSKA (reference sequence). The CDR3 sequence: CSARGIRGDNQPQHF. For the CDR3, the DNA is TGCAGTGCCAGAGGTATCAGGGGAGACAATCAGCCCCAGCATTTT.

This chain uses TRBV10-3 with TRBJ1-5; a possible D gene is TRBD1 (5 bases). Trimming removed 9 bases at V and 9 bases at J, with 18 bases between. The length of the CDR3 is 13 residues. Germline V CDR1 and CDR2: ENHRY, SYGVKD. The CDR3 is CAMGTEPWGPQHF. The CDR3 bases are TGTGCCATGGGGACCGAGCCCTGGGGGCCCCAGCATTTT.

In this sample, this clonotype turned up many times. The chain has TRBV29-1 and TRBJ2-2; a weak D match, TRBD2 (5 bases). This CDR3 has 14 amino acids. V dropped 4 bases and J dropped 4 bases, with 13 bases sitting between them. The germline V gene encodes CDR1 SQVTM and CDR2 ANQGSEA. The CDR3, as DNA: TGCAGCGTTGGGAACCAGGCGGGCACCGGGGAGCTGTTTTTT. As protein: CSVGNQAGTGELFF.

The J gene is TRBJ1-4, the V gene TRBV12-3 or TRBV12-4; 8 bases align to TRBD1. This CDR3 has 18 amino acids. V shed 1 base and J 4 bases; nucleotides not matched to a gene: 11. For the CDR3, the DNA is TGTGCCAGCAGTTTAGGGACAGGGATCACCGGCATTAATGAAAAACTGTTTTTT. The encoded protein is CASSLGTGITGINEKLFF.

This clonotype appeared many times. CDR3 DNA sequence: TGCAGCGTTGAATACGAAAATGGCTACACCTTC. This gives the protein CSVEYENGYTF. This sequence joins TRBV29-1 and TRBJ1-2; D not resolved. The V end was cut by 2 bases, the J end by 6 bases, with 7 bases between. The CDR3 loop spans 11 amino acids. Germline V gene data show CDR1 as SQVTM and CDR2 as ANQGSEA. The whole variable domain, filled in from reference TRBV29-1 and TRBJ1-2, reads SAVISQKPSRDICQRGTSLTIQCQVDSQVTMMFWYRQQPGQSLTLIATANQGSEATYESGFVIDKFPISRPNLTFSTLTVSNMSPEDSSIYLCSVEYENGYTFGSGTRLTVV.

This clonotype was seen repeatedly, ten times or more. The chain uses TRBV28 and TRBJ2-4; D not resolved. Trimming shortened V by 1 base and J by 7 bases, and 5 bases separated the two germline ends. The CDR3 has 12 residues. The germline gives CDR1 MDHEN, CDR2 SYDVKM. The CDR3 spells CASSLSYNIQYF. In DNA, the CDR3 is TGTGCCAGCAGTTTATCGTATAACATTCAGTACTTC.

This clonotype was detected only a few times. The V gene is TRBV28, the J gene TRBJ1-2; tentatively, D is TRBD1 (5 bases). Germline CDR1 MDHEN, CDR2 SYDVKM. The CDR3 is made up of 14 amino acids. V lost 6 bases and J 4 bases, leaving 15 bases between the germline ends. The CDR3: CASSQGRRTYGYTF. The CDR3 region has the DNA TGTGCCAGCAGCCAGGGACGCCGGACCTATGGCTACACCTTC.

The gene calls are TRBV9 and TRBJ2-7; possibly TRBD1 or TRBD2 for D (7 bases each). The ends were cut back, 0 bases at V and 4 bases at J, with 11 bases in the middle. In germline, CDR1 is SGDLS, CDR2 YYNGEE. The CDR3 covers 14 residues. For the CDR3, the DNA is TGTGCCAGCAGCGTAGCAGGGGGGGAGTACGAGCAGTACTTC. Translating gives CASSVAGGEYEQYF.